One and the same sample provided the 25 T cell receptor beta chains below, sequenced in a study of cytomegalovirus exposure and HLA in healthy donors. The PCR was carried out with 60 Vbeta primers and 13 Jbeta primers. Generated by immunoSEQ multiplex PCR, the TCRdb table keeps only in-frame clones and is missing some. The sample carries 130,000 or so clones, 65% to 80% recorded once. Sequencing was done on a sample of PBMCs. Every receptor here comes from a man between 25 and 39 years old in good health and CMV-seronegative.

The chain joins TRBV18 to TRBJ2-7; D possibly corresponds to TRBD2 (5 bases). Between the trimmed V and J ends, which lost 3 bases and 5 bases, there was a span of 14 bases. This CDR3 comprises 14 residues. Germline V lookup: CDR1 KGHSH, CDR2 LQKENI. In nucleotides, the CDR3 is TGTGCCAGCTCACCCCGAAGCGACGGGAACGAGCAGTACTTC. This translates into CASSPRSDGNEQYF.

This chain links TRBV18 with TRBJ2-5, with D perhaps matching TRBD2 (6 bases). Germline V gives CDR1 KGHSH, CDR2 LQKENI. CDR3 length: 14 amino acids. V lost 2 bases and J 5 bases, leaving 12 bases between the germline ends. CDR3 sequence: CASSPAAGKETQYF. CDR3 bases: TGTGCCAGCTCACCAGCGGCGGGGAAGGAGACCCAGTACTTC.

CDR3 region: CASSLRGSSREQYF. The CDR3 region has the DNA TGTGCCAGCAGTTTACGCGGGAGCTCACGGGAGCAGTACTTC. This chain connects TRBV28 to TRBJ2-7; 7 nucleotides align to TRBD2. Germline V lookup: CDR1 MDHEN, CDR2 SYDVKM. The CDR3 is 14 amino acids. V lost 2 bases and J lost 7; bases outside the gene matches: 8. Looking up the rest from reference TRBV28 and TRBJ2-7 gives the full variable domain: DVKVTQSSRYLVKRTGEKVFLECVQDMDHENMFWYRQDPGLGLRLIYFSYDVKMKEKGDIPEGYSVSREKKERFSLILESASTNQTSMYLCASSLRGSSREQYFGPGTRLTVT.

J is TRBJ1-6 and V is TRBV28; D not certain. Germline CDR1 reads MDHEN; CDR2 reads SYDVKM. The length of the CDR3 is 12 residues. The germline V and J ends were trimmed by 11 bases and 9 bases, with 14 bases remaining between them. In DNA, the CDR3 is TGTGCCTATGGTGCAGGTAGTTCACCCCTCCACTTT. Translated: CAYGAGSSPLHF.

This chain links TRBV6-4 with TRBJ1-2; D ambiguous. CDR3 length: 18 amino acids. Per germline, CDR1 MRHNA and CDR2 SNTAGT. V dropped 7 bases and J dropped 8 bases, with 32 bases sitting between them. The DNA of the CDR3 is TGTGCCAGCAACCACTCGACGCGTACCCGTACGCCTGAGGGAGGCTACACCTTC. Its translation is CASNHSTRTRTPEGGYTF.

The CDR3 loop is CASRGTGTSTGELFF. The CDR3 DNA follows: TGTGCCAGCAGGGGAACCGGGACAAGCACCGGGGAGCTGTTTTTT. The genes are TRBV2 and TRBJ2-2; TRBD1 is a possible D gene (6 bases). V gave up 6 bases and J gave up 4 bases, with 15 bases separating them. CDR1 is SNHLY, CDR2 FYNNEI, per germline. The CDR3 runs to 15 residues.

Comment on this clone: The same CDR3 can be traced to other DNA sequences in this sample. The chain carries TRBV27 and TRBJ1-1; 11 bases agree with TRBD1. The junction had 6 bases not matched to a gene; V was cut back by 2 bases and J by 4 bases. CDR1 and CDR2 (germline): MNHEY, SMNVEV (reference sequence). The CDR3 consists of 16 residues. CDR3 in DNA: TGTGCCAGCAGTTTAGGGACAGGGGGGGGGAGCACTGAAGCTTTCTTT. Amino acids: CASSLGTGGGSTEAFF.

The V gene is TRBV6-5, the J gene TRBJ1-4; 7 bases are a match to TRBD1. CDR1 MNHEY and CDR2 SVGAGI come from the germline V gene. There are 15 residues in the CDR3. The ends lost 7 bases at V and 7 bases at J; junction bases unmatched: 12. CDR3 sequence: CASTYRQGTREKLFF. DNA of the CDR3: TGTGCCAGCACCTACCGACAGGGTACGCGTGAAAAACTGTTTTTT.

V and J are TRBV28 and TRBJ1-2, with a weak D call TRBD1 (6 bases). V shed 6 bases and J shed 2 bases, with 10 bases lying between them. CDR1 is MDHEN and CDR2 is SYDVKM in the germline V gene. CDR3 length: 13 residues. The CDR3 nucleotides are TGTGCCAGCAGCCTGGGGGCGAACTATGGCTACACCTTC. This sequence encodes CASSLGANYGYTF.

The V call is TRBV4-1, the J call TRBJ2-7; D remains unclear. The germline V and J ends were trimmed by 0 bases and 5 bases, with 5 bases remaining between them. The CDR3 is 12 amino acids. Germline loops: CDR1 MGHRA, CDR2 YSYEKL. The CDR3 sequence is CASSQDRDEQYF. The CDR3 nucleotides are TGCGCCAGCAGCCAAGATCGGGACGAGCAGTACTTC.

The J gene is TRBJ1-1, the V gene TRBV19, with 7 bases aligning to TRBD1. CDR1 is LNHDA, CDR2 SQIVND, per germline (reference sequence). J was trimmed by 4 bases and V by 3 bases; bases with no gene match: 14. CDR3 length equals 17 residues. The chain's CDR3 is CASSIPWRDRAPTEAFF. The DNA for the CDR3 is TGTGCCAGTAGTATTCCTTGGCGTGACAGGGCCCCCACTGAAGCTTTCTTT.

In this sample, this clone turned up a few times. This sequence joins TRBV2 and TRBJ2-3; D gene uncertain. Germline V gene lookup returns CDR1 SNHLY and CDR2 FYNNEI. V lost 8 bases, J lost 5 bases, and 8 bases lay in between. CDR3 length: 11 amino acids. In DNA form, the CDR3 reads TGTGCCAGCCAAGGCGGAGATACGCAGTATTTT. It codes for CASQGGDTQYF.

CDR3 amino acids: CASSSTGGSIYGYTF. CDR3 coding DNA: TGTGCCAGCAGTTCCACAGGGGGCTCGATCTATGGCTACACCTTC. The chain employs TRBV27 and TRBJ1-2, with 9 bases lining up with TRBD1. Germline V lookup: CDR1 MNHEY, CDR2 SMNVEV (reference sequence). The CDR3 has 15 residues. Unmatched junction bases numbered 7, after V lost 4 bases and J lost 4 bases.

This chain joins TRBV29-1 and TRBJ1-5; 9 bases fit TRBD1. In germline, CDR1 is SQVTM, CDR2 ANQGSEA. This CDR3 contains 14 residues. Trimming at V came to 5 bases and at J to 11 bases, leaving 13 bases not matched to a gene. CDR3: CSVRDRVSSRSQHF. The DNA of the CDR3 is TGCAGCGTTAGGGACAGGGTATCATCTCGGTCCCAGCATTTT. Full variable domain (missing parts from reference TRBV29-1 and TRBJ1-5): SAVISQKPSRDICQRGTSLTIQCQVDSQVTMMFWYRQQPGQSLTLIATANQGSEATYESGFVIDKFPISRPNLTFSTLTVSNMSPEDSSIYLCSVRDRVSSRSQHFGDGTRLSIL.

The chain joins TRBV6-4 to TRBJ2-2, with a weak D call TRBD1 (6 bases). This CDR3 is built from 14 residues. CDR1 is MRHNA, CDR2 SNTAGT, per germline. Trimming cost V 6 bases and J 6 bases, with 14 bases left between them. The CDR3 nucleotides are TGTGCCAGCAGCGCCCGACAGGTCCCCGGGGAGCTGTTTTTT. It encodes CASSARQVPGELFF.

V and J are TRBV27 and TRBJ2-5; weak D call: TRBD1 (6 bases). The tail of the sequence fits TRBJ2-7 better, so the J call may be wrong. The CDR3 totals 15 residues. Germline V gives CDR1 MNHEY, CDR2 SMNVEV (reference sequence). CDR3 in DNA: TGTGCCAGCAGTTTTGGCGAACAGGGAGCCTACGAGCAGTACTTC. Encoded protein: CASSFGEQGAYEQYF.

The chain joins TRBV4-2 to TRBJ2-1; 11 nucleotides agree with TRBD2. J was trimmed by 9 bases and V by 1 base; bases with no gene match: 8. Germline loops: CDR1 LGHNA, CDR2 YNFKEQ. The length of the CDR3 is 16 residues. The CDR3 DNA is TGTGCCAGCAGCCAAGCTACTAGCGGGAGTATATTTGAGCAGTTCTTC. Its protein product is CASSQATSGSIFEQFF.

This clone appeared a few times. The chain's CDR3 is CASSLGHANKAQHF. The CDR3 region has the DNA TGTGCCAGCAGCCTGGGACACGCTAATAAGGCCCAGCATTTT. The genes are TRBV7-2 and TRBJ1-5; a weak D match, TRBD1 (6 bases). The CDR3 is 14 residues long. Germline V gene data show CDR1 as SGHTA and CDR2 as FQGNSA. V lost 5 bases, J lost 11 bases, and 19 bases lay in between.

The rearrangement uses TRBV6-5 and TRBJ1-2, with TRBD1 matching over 7 bases. V lost 8 bases to trimming and J lost 2 bases; unmatched junction nucleotides: 2. CDR1 is MNHEY, CDR2 SVGAGI, per germline. The CDR3 is made up of 12 amino acids. CDR3 DNA sequence: TGTGCCAGCCAGGGGGGCAACTATGGCTACACCTTC. Its protein product is CASQGGNYGYTF.

The V and J genes are TRBV6-6 and TRBJ2-7; D is unclear. CDR3 size: 11 residues. Germline CDR1 MNHNY, CDR2 SVGAGI (reference sequence). The V end lost 4 bases, the J end lost 4 bases, and 5 bases lay between the germline ends. Written as DNA, the CDR3 is TGTGCCAGCAGTTTCAATTACGAGCAGTACTTC. It is translated as CASSFNYEQYF.

The chain combines TRBV5-8 with TRBJ2-5, with a weak D call TRBD1 (6 bases). V lost 6 bases, J lost 6 bases, and 12 bases lay in between. Germline V gives CDR1 SGHTS, CDR2 YDEGEE. The CDR3 totals 12 residues. Here the CDR3 DNA reads TGTGCCAGCAACTACAGGGTAAAGACCCAGTACTTC. It yields the protein CASNYRVKTQYF.

J is TRBJ1-1 and V is TRBV25-1; weak D call: TRBD1 (6 bases). Germline V gene lookup returns CDR1 MGHDK and CDR2 SYGVNS. Trimming left V 6 bases short and J 3 bases short, with 11 bases between. The CDR3 contains 13 residues. CDR3 protein: CASSADRYTEAFF. CDR3 in DNA: TGTGCCAGCAGCGCGGACAGATACACTGAAGCTTTCTTT.

This clone appeared a few times. The chain is built from TRBV10-3 and TRBJ2-1, with TRBD2 identical over 9 bases. The CDR3 sequence is 17 residues long. With 0 bases clipped from V and 8 bases from J, the junction kept 11 bases outside the gene matches. Germline V gene data show CDR1 as ENHRY and CDR2 as SYGVKD. CDR3 region: CAISESMPSGRFYEQFF. The CDR3 region has the DNA TGTGCCATCAGTGAGTCGATGCCAAGCGGGAGGTTCTATGAGCAGTTCTTC.

This clone has just one count. The CDR3 protein is CSAASRGAPEGDTQYF. The CDR3 nucleotides read TGCAGCGCCGCATCCCGGGGGGCTCCCGAGGGAGATACGCAGTATTTT. This chain uses TRBV29-1 with TRBJ2-3, with D possibly being TRBD2 (7 bases). The germline CDR1 and CDR2 sequences are SQVTM and ANQGSEA. The length of the CDR3 is 16 residues. Trimming shortened V by 7 bases and J by 5 bases, and 25 bases separated the two germline ends.

In the case of this clone: Relative to the germline gene, one junction end is altered; a read error may explain this. The V gene is TRBV27, the J gene TRBJ1-1, with 10 positions matching TRBD1. The CDR3 is 14 residues long. The germline V gene has CDR1 MNHEY and CDR2 SMNVEV (reference sequence). In DNA, the CDR3 is TGTGCCAGCAGTTTGTCCGGGACAGGGGCCGGAGGGCTCTTT. It encodes CASSLSGTGAGGLF.